Here is one T cell receptor beta chain with its context. The source of the sample is a study of blood T cell repertoires in COVID-19. For the study at large: Whether acute or convalescent, the COVID-19 samples came from the United States, Italy and Spain. The cDNA or gDNA used as material had been derived from T cells, B-cell-depleted T cells, or PBMCs.

The method was immunoSEQ multiplex PCR; TCRdb's version includes in-frame clones alone and lacks a portion of them. The data contain some 350,000 clones, about 90% of them singletons. Seattle patients were enrolled while actively infected and followed longitudinally. The sequencing input was peripheral blood. The sequence derives from a woman aged 25-40 years with COVID-19, enrolled during active disease.

CDR3 sequence reads: CASSLDPGWGGTDTQYF. For the CDR3, the DNA is TGTGCCAGCAGCTTGGACCCCGGATGGGGGGGAACAGATACGCAGTATTTT. This sequence joins TRBV5-4 and TRBJ2-3; 7 bases line up with TRBD2. Germline values: CDR1 SGHNT, CDR2 YYREEE (reference sequence). V lost 0 bases to trimming and J lost 3 bases; unmatched junction nucleotides: 10. CDR3 length: 17 amino acids.